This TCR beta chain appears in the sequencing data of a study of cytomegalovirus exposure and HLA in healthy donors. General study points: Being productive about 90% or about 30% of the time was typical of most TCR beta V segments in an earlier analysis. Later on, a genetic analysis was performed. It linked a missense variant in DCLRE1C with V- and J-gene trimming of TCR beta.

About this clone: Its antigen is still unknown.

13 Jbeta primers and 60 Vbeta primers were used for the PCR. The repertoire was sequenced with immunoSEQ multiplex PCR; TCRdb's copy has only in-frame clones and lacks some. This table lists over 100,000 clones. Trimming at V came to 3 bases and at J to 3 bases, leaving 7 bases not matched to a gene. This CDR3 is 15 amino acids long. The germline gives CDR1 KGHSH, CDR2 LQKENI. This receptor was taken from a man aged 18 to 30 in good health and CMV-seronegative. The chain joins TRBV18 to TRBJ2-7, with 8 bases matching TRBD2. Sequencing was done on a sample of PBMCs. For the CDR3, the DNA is TGTGCCAGCTCACCCAGCGGGAGTTTAGGCTACGAGCAGTACTTC. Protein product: CASSPSGSLGYEQYF.